This T cell receptor beta chain was captured in a study of control samples from healthy donors and cancer patients. This CDR3 comprises 16 residues. Germline loops: CDR1 LNHDA, CDR2 SQIVND (reference sequence). Trimming stripped 5 bases from V and 2 bases from J, with 16 bases between. Sequencing was performed with immunoSEQ multiplex PCR; in TCRdb, only in-frame clones are kept and a portion is missing. The table records 84,000 or so clones, 80% to 90% of them present only once. Sequencing was carried out using PBMCs. The sequence was collected from a man between 60 and 70 years old with head and neck cancer. The chain combines TRBV19 with TRBJ2-1, with a weak D call TRBD1 (6 bases). The CDR3 protein is CASSRTGSGAYNEQFF. CDR3 in DNA: TGTGCCAGTAGTCGTACGGGCTCAGGGGCCTACAATGAGCAGTTCTTC.